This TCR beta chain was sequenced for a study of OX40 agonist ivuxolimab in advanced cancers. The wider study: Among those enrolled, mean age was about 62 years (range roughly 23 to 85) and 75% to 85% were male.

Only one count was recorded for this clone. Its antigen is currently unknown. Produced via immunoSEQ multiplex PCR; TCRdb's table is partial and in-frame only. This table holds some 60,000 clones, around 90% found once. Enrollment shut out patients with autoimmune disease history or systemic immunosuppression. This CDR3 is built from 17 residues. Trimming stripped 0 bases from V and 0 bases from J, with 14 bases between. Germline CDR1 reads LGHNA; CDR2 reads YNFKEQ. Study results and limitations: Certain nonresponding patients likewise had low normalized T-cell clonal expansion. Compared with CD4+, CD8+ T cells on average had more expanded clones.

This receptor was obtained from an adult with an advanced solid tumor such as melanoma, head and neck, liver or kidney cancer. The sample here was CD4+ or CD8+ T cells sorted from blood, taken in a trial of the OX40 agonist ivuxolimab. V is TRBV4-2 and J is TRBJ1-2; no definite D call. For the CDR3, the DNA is TGTGCCAGCAGCCAAGATGTCTTGTCAGGCCCTAACTATGGCTACACCTTC. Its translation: CASSQDVLSGPNYGYTF.